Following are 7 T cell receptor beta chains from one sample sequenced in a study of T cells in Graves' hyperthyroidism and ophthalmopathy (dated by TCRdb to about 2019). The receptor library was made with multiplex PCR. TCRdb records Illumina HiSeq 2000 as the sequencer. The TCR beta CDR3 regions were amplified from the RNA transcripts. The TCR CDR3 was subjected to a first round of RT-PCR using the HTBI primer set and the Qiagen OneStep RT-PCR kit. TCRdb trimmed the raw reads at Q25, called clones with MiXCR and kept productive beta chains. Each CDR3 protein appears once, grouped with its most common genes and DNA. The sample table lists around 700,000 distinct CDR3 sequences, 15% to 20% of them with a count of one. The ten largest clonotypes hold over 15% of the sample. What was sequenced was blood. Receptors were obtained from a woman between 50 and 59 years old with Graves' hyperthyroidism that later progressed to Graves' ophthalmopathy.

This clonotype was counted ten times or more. CDR3 protein: CASSRTENVGETQYF. Written as DNA, the CDR3 is TGTGCCAGCAGTCGGACAGAGAACGTGGGGGAGACCCAGTACTTC. This rearrangement joins TRBV6-1 to TRBJ2-5; possibly TRBD1 for D (6 bases). Germline V gene sequence: CDR1 MNHNS, CDR2 SASEGT. The V gene lost 5 bases and the J gene lost 5 bases, with 18 bases spanning the gap. The CDR3 is 15 amino acids.

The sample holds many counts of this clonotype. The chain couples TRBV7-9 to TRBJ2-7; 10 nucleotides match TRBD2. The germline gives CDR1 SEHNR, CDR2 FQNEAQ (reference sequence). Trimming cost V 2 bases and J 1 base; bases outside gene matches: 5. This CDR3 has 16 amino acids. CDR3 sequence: CASSLLDSGGSYEQYF. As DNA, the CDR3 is TGTGCCAGCAGCTTACTTGATAGCGGGGGGTCCTACGAGCAGTACTTC.

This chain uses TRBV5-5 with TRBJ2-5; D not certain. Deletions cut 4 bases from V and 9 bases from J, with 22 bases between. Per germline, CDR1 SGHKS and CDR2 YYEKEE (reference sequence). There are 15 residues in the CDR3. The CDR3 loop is CASSQTPRNPDAQYF. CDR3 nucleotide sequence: TGTGCCAGCAGCCAAACCCCGCGGAACCCAGATGCCCAGTACTTC.

The CDR3 sequence: CASSWSGRSGNTIYF. The DNA of the CDR3 is TGTGCCAGCAGTTGGTCCGGACGCTCTGGAAACACCATATATTTT. This rearrangement joins TRBV25-1 to TRBJ1-3; no firm D call. The V gene lost 5 bases and the J gene lost 0 bases, with 11 bases spanning the gap. The CDR3 length is 15 residues. Germline V gene lookup returns CDR1 MGHDK and CDR2 SYGVNS.

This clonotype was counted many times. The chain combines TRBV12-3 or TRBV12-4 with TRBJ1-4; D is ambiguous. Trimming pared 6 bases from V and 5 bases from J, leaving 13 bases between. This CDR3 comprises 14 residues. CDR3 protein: CASSAGLQNEKLFF. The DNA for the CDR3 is TGTGCCAGCAGCGCTGGGCTGCAGAATGAAAAACTGTTTTTT.

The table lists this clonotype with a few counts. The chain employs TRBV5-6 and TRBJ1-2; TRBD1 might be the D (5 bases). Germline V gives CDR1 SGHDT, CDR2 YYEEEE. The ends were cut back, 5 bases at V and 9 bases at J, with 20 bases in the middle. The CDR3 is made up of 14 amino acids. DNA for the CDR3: TGTGCCAGCAGGGGGGGGACTCTTCATCCGAGCTACACCTTC. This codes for CASRGGTLHPSYTF.

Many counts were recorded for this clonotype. The CDR3 nucleotides read TGCAGTGCTAGAGTCCTGCAGGGGGACACTGAAGCTTTCTTT. Its translation: CSARVLQGDTEAFF. The rearrangement uses TRBV20-1 and TRBJ1-1; 7 nucleotides align to TRBD1. The CDR3 is made up of 14 amino acids. V shed 1 base, J shed 3 bases, and the junction held 5 bases outside the gene matches. CDR1 and CDR2 (germline): DFQATT, SNEGSKA (reference sequence).